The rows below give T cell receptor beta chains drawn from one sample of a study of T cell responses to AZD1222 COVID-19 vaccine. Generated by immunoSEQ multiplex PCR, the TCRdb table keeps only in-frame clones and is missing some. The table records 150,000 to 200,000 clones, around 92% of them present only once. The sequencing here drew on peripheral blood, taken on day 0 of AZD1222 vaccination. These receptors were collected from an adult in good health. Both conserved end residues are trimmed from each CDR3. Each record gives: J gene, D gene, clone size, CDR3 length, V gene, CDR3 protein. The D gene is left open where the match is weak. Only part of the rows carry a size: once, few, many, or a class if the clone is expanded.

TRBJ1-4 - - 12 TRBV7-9 ASSLAGEGEKLF
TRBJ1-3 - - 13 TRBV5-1 ASSPQGSSGNTIY
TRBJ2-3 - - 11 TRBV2 ASSEGAADTQY
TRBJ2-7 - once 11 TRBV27 ASSFGASYEQY
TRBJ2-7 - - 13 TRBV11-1 ASSFDTIYSYEQY
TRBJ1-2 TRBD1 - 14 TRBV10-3 AISEGTGDSNYGYT
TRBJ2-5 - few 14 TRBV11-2 ASSLDFGGRQETQY
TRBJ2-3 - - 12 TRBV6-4 ASSALLGSDTQY
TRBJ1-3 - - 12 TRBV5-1 ASSSRGSGNTIY
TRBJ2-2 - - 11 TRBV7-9 ASSFGTTGELF
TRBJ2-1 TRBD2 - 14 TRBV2 ASSEFGGGTSNEQF
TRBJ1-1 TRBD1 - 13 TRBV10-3 AMRTTGAPNTEAF
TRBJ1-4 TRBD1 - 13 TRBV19 ASSTGTGTNEKLF
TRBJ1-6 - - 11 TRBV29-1 SVERERGSPLH
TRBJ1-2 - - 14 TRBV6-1 ASSGGGRQGNYGYT
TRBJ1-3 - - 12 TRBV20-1 SASKGAGGNTIY
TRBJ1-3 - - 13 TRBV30 AWSVRRTEGNTIY
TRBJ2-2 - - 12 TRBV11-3 ASSLVSGTGELF
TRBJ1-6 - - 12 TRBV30 AWTGGFDNSPLH
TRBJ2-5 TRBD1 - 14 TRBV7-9 ASSARDRAGRETQY